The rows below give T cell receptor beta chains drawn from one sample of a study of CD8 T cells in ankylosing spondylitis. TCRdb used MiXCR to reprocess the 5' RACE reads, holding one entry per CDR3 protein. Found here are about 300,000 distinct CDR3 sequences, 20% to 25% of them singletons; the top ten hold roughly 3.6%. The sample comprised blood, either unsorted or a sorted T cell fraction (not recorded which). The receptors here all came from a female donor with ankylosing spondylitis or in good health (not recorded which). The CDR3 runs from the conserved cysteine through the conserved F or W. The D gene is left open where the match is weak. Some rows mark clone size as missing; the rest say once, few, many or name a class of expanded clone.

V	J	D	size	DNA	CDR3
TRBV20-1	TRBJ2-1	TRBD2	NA	TGCAGTGTAAACAGGGCGGGAGGCTCCTACAATGAGCAGTTCTTC	CSVNRAGGSYNEQFF
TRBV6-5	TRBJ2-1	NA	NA	TGTGCCAGCAGTGACACAAGGGTTGAGCAGTTCTTC	CASSDTRVEQFF
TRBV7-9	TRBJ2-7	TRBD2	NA	TGTGCCAGCAGCCCGCGGTCAGGACTAGCGGTTGAGCAGTACTTC	CASSPRSGLAVEQYF
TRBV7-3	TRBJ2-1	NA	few	TGTGCCAGCAGCCAATGGGCCCCGGGGAACGGAGAGCAGTTCTTC	CASSQWAPGNGEQFF
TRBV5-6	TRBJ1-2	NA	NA	TGTGCCAGCAGCCCGGAGAAAGGGGGGTTCTATGGCTACACCTTC	CASSPEKGGFYGYTF
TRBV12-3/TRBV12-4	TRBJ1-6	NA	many	TGTGCCAGCAGTTTGGTTGGCAGTTATAATTCACCCCTCCACTTT	CASSLVGSYNSPLHF
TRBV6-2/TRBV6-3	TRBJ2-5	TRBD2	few	TGTGCCAGCAGTCTGCCGGCGGGAGTCGGGGAGACCCAGTACTTC	CASSLPAGVGETQYF
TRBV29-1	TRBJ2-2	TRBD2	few	TGCAGCGCCGGGACTAGTGGAACCACCGGGGAGCTGTTTTTT	CSAGTSGTTGELFF
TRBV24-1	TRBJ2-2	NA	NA	TGTGCCACCAGTGGGGCGGGAACGAACACCGGGGAGCTGTTTTTT	CATSGAGTNTGELFF
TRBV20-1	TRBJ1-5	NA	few	TGCAGTCGGGATCGGGCCCGGGGGCCCCAGCATTTT	CSRDRARGPQHF
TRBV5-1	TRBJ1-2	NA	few	TGCGCCAGCAGCTCGGTTGGGAGGTCTGGGACCGCTGGCTACACCTTC	CASSSVGRSGTAGYTF
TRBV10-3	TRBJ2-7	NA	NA	TGTGCCATCAGCGCTCCGGGCTCCTACGAGCAGTACTTC	CAISAPGSYEQYF
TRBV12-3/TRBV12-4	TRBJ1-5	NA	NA	TGTGCCAGCAGTTGGGGCGGGGGTGTCAATCAGCCCCAGCATTTT	CASSWGGGVNQPQHF
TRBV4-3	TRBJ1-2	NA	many	TGCGCCAGCAGCCGGGTGTACGGGGAAATGGGACGGCGCTACACCTTC	CASSRVYGEMGRRYTF
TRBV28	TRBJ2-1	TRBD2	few	TGTGCCAGCAGTTCCCAAGCTAGCGGGAGCTCCTACAATGAGCAGTTCTTC	CASSSQASGSSYNEQFF
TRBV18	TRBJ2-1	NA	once	TGTGCCAGCTCAGACCCGCTTAGCGCTTCCTACAATGAGCAGTTCTTC	CASSDPLSASYNEQFF
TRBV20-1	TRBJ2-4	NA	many	TGCAGTGCTAGTGGGCTGGGGGACATTCAGTACTTC	CSASGLGDIQYF
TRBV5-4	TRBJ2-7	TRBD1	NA	TGTGCCAGCAGCTCGGGGACAGGGTTGGGTGAGCAGTACTTC	CASSSGTGLGEQYF
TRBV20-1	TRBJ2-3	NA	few	TGCAGTGCTAGCAGGCTGGGCGGCACAGATACGCAGTATTTT	CSASRLGGTDTQYF
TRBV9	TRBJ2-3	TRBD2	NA	TGTGCCAGCAGCCGGGAGGGGCAGCCCACAGATACGCAGTATTTT	CASSREGQPTDTQYF
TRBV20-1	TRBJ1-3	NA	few	TGCAGTGCTGGTGGGGCTGGAAACACCATATATTTT	CSAGGAGNTIYF
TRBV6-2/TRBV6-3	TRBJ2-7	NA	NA	TGTGCCAGCAGTTACGTAGGAGGTTGGCCTCGGGAGCAGTACTTC	CASSYVGGWPREQYF
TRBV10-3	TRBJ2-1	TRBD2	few	TGTGCCATCAGTGAAGGACTAGCGGGATTTGGCAATGAGCAGTTCTTC	CAISEGLAGFGNEQFF
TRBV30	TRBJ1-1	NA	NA	TGTGCCTGGGGGGACGTGAACACTGAAGCTTTCTTT	CAWGDVNTEAFF
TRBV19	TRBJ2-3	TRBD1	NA	TGTGCCAGTACGTCGAGGACAGGGCGCACAGATACGCAGTATTTT	CASTSRTGRTDTQYF
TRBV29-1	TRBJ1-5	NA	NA	TGCAGCGTTGCCGAGGGCCGTCAAGGGCCCCAGCATTTT	CSVAEGRQGPQHF
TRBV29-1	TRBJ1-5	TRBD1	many	TGCAGCTTTAGACAGGGCGACCAGCCCCAGCATTTT	CSFRQGDQPQHF
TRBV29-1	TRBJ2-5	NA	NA	TGCAGCGTTGATGGGGCAGGAAGGGAGACCCAGTACTTC	CSVDGAGRETQYF
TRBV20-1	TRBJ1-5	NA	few	TGCAGTGCCCCGGACGACAGTCGAAGGGACAATCAGCCCCAGCATTTT	CSAPDDSRRDNQPQHF
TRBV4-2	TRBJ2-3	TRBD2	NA	TGTGCCAGCAGCCAGCGGGAGACGAGCACAGATACGCAGTATTTT	CASSQRETSTDTQYF
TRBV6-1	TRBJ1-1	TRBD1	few	TGTGCCAGCAGTCGGGACAGCTTGATGAACACTGAAGCTTTCTTT	CASSRDSLMNTEAFF
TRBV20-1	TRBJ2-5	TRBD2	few	TGCAGTGCTAGTCCCCCGGGACTAGCGGGAGAGACCCAGTACTTC	CSASPPGLAGETQYF
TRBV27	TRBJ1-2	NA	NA	TGTGCCAGCAGTTTATCCAGGGGAGGTGGCTACACCTTC	CASSLSRGGGYTF
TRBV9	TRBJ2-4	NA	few	TGTGCCAGCAGCCCTTGGGCCTCGCGGGACGGTGCAAACATTCAGTACTTC	CASSPWASRDGANIQYF
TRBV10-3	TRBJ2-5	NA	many	TGTGCCATCAGTGAGCCCGAAGAGACCCAGTACTTC	CAISEPEETQYF
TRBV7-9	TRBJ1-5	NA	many	TGTGCCAGCAGCTGGGAGGATCAGCCCCAGCATTTT	CASSWEDQPQHF
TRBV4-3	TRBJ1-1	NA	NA	TGCGCCAGCAGCCAGCGTGGGTTAGGCAGTGAAGCTTTCTTT	CASSQRGLGSEAFF
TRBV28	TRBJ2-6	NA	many	TGTGCCAGCAGTCCCTCGGCGAGGGTGCCCTCTGGGGCCAACGTCCTGACTTTC	CASSPSARVPSGANVLTF
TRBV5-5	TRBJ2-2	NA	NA	TGTGCCAGCAGCTGGACAGCAAACACCGGGGAGCTGTTTTTT	CASSWTANTGELFF
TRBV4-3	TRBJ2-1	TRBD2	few	TGCGCCAGCAGCCCCACGGTAGTGGCGGGAGGCTCCTACAATGAGCAGTTCTTC	CASSPTVVAGGSYNEQFF
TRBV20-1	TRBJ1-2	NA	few	TGCAGTGCCGGGGGAGGGACGAGAGGTGGCTACACCTTC	CSAGGGTRGGYTF
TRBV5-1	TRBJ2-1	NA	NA	TGCACCAGCAGCTTGTTCATGGATGAGCAGTTCTTC	CTSSLFMDEQFF
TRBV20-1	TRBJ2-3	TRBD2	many	TGCAGTGCTCCGCGGGTAGCGGGAGTGGCAGATACGCAGTATTTT	CSAPRVAGVADTQYF
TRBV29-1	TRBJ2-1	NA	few	TGCAGCGTTGCTAGTCCGATCGATGAGCAGTTCTTC	CSVASPIDEQFF
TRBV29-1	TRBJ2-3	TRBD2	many	TGCAGCGTCCCTGGGGGGGACGAGGTTACGCAGTATTTT	CSVPGGDEVTQYF
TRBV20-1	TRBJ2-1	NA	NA	TGCAGTGCTAGAGGGATCAATGAGCAGTTCTTC	CSARGINEQFF
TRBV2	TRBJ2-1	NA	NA	TGTGCCAGCAGTGCGGAAGCTAGCAATGAGCAGTTCTTC	CASSAEASNEQFF
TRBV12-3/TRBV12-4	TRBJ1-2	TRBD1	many	TGTGCCAGCACCCCGGACAGGGCCTATGGCTACACCTTC	CASTPDRAYGYTF
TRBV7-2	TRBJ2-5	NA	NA	TGTGCCAGCAGCCTTAGAGGGGGTTCGCAAGAGACCCAGTACTTC	CASSLRGGSQETQYF
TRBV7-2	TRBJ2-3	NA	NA	TGTGCCAGCCGTGCCTTGAGTCCCACAGATACGCAGTATTTT	CASRALSPTDTQYF